A single sample gave rise to the 28 T cell receptor beta chains below, sequenced in a study of type 1 regulatory T cells (dated by TCRdb to the early 2020s). Broad study findings and their caveats: Compared with non-Tr1 cells, Tr1 cells had a TCR repertoire that was more restricted, a finding the study read as clonal expansion induced by alloantigen.

These receptors have no known antigen. Sequencing was carried out with an Illumina MiSeq. TCRdb redid the processing of the public reads, applying fastp at Q25 and MiXCR, and retained in-frame beta chains. Rows are unified per CDR3 protein, each entry keeping the most common DNA and genes. The sample table holds tens of thousands of distinct CDR3 sequences, of which roughly 20% were seen once. The top ten clonotypes cover more than 6.5% of the sample. Sequencing was carried out using cultured type 1 regulatory T (Tr1) cells, either the whole culture or a sorted fraction (not recorded which). Sample cell subset or site, as interpreted from the label and publication: type 1 regulatory T cells sorted from the T-allo10 product. The receptors derive from a human donor in good health.

The chain carries TRBV18 and TRBJ2-6, with D tentatively TRBD2 (5 bases). This CDR3 contains 14 residues. The germline V and J ends were trimmed by 5 bases and 6 bases, with 11 bases remaining between them. The germline V gene encodes CDR1 KGHSH and CDR2 LQKENI. The CDR3 nucleotides read TGTGCCAGCTCAAAAACCCGGGAGGCCAACGTCCTGACTTTC. It specifies CASSKTREANVLTF.

The V call is TRBV5-1, the J call TRBJ2-1, with D tentatively TRBD2 (6 bases). Germline loops: CDR1 SGHRS, CDR2 YFSETQ. The germline V and J ends were trimmed by 4 bases and 7 bases, with 18 bases remaining between them. The CDR3 runs to 15 residues. The CDR3 DNA is TGCGCCAGCAGCGGAGACGGGAGAAGGTCTAATGAGCAGTTCTTC. Its translation is CASSGDGRRSNEQFF. The entire variable domain, with the rest obtained from reference TRBV5-1 and TRBJ2-1, is as follows: KAGVTQTPRYLIKTRGQQVTLSCSPISGHRSVSWYQQTPGQGLQFLFEYFSETQRNKGNFPGRFSGRQFSNSRSEMNVSTLELGDSALYLCASSGDGRRSNEQFFGPGTRLTVL.

This clonotype has more than one count but fewer than ten. The chain links TRBV6-6 to TRBJ2-3, with D hard to call. Germline lookup yields CDR1 MNHNY and CDR2 SVGAGI (reference sequence). The CDR3 covers 13 residues. Trimming removed 8 bases at V and 0 bases at J, with 9 bases between. The CDR3 loop reads CASLGPSTDTQYF. CDR3 nucleotides: TGTGCCAGCTTAGGACCTAGCACAGATACGCAGTATTTT.

This clonotype was picked up many times. The CDR3 is CASSPSNGNTIYF. CDR3 nucleotide sequence: TGCGCCAGCAGCCCGAGCAATGGAAACACCATATATTTT. The chain employs TRBV5-1 and TRBJ1-3, with D hard to call. The germline gives CDR1 SGHRS, CDR2 YFSETQ. This CDR3 is built from 13 residues. V was cut by 4 bases and J by 3 bases, with 8 bases left in between.

This clonotype was seen more than once but under ten times. The chain employs TRBV27 and TRBJ2-5; 11 bases align to TRBD2. The CDR3 length is 16 residues. CDR1 is MNHEY, CDR2 SMNVEV, per germline (reference sequence). V was clipped by 1 base and J by 5 bases; unmatched bases: 6. CDR3 nucleotides: TGTGCCAGCAGTTTATACCCTAGCGGGAGGTCCGAGACCCAGTACTTC. The encoded protein is CASSLYPSGRSETQYF.

This clonotype was counted at least ten times. The CDR3 bases are TGTGCCAGCAGTTTTGGCAGGGCCGAGACCCAGTACTTC. Amino acids: CASSFGRAETQYF. The chain employs TRBV28 and TRBJ2-5, with D perhaps matching TRBD1 (5 bases). Germline V gene sequence: CDR1 MDHEN, CDR2 SYDVKM. CDR3 size: 13 residues. The V end lost 3 bases, the J end lost 5 bases, and 10 bases lay between the germline ends.

A few counts support this clonotype. The chain uses TRBV6-6 and TRBJ2-2, with 9 bases aligning to TRBD2. Germline values: CDR1 MNHNY, CDR2 SVGAGI (reference sequence). V gave up 5 bases and J gave up 5 bases; unmatched junction bases: 6. The CDR3 extends over 15 amino acids. The CDR3 sequence: CASSPQRGETGELFF. CDR3 in DNA: TGTGCCAGCAGTCCCCAGCGGGGGGAAACCGGGGAGCTGTTTTTT.

This clonotype has a handful of counts. The chain links TRBV6-6 to TRBJ1-4; 9 nucleotides match TRBD1. The germline V gene has CDR1 MNHNY and CDR2 SVGAGI (reference sequence). The J segment lost 7 bases and the V segment lost 10 bases, leaving 7 bases of the junction unmatched. CDR3 length: 13 amino acids. This CDR3 is CATGQGNGEKLFF. CDR3 DNA: TGTGCCACGGGACAGGGCAACGGTGAAAAACTGTTTTTT.

V usage is TRBV7-9 and J usage is TRBJ1-1; D is perhaps TRBD1 (6 bases). The CDR3 runs 14 residues. Germline CDR1 reads SEHNR; CDR2 reads FQNEAQ (reference sequence). V lost 1 base and J lost 2, with 8 bases in between. This CDR3 reads CASSLGGRNTEAFF. CDR3 bases: TGTGCCAGCAGCTTAGGGGGGCGCAACACTGAAGCTTTCTTT.

The rearrangement links TRBV15 to TRBJ1-5, with 9 bases matching TRBD1. CDR1 LNHNV and CDR2 YYDKDF come from the germline V gene (reference sequence). The CDR3 spans 15 residues. V shed 5 bases, J shed 7 bases, and the junction held 9 bases outside the gene matches. CDR3 nucleotides: TGTGCCACCAGCTTAGTACAGGGGGCTTGGCAGCCCCAGCATTTT. Its protein is CATSLVQGAWQPQHF.

This chain connects TRBV4-3 to TRBJ2-7; 7 bases match TRBD1. The V gene's germline CDR1 is LGHNA and CDR2 YSLEER. The J segment lost 5 bases and the V segment lost 0 bases, leaving 13 bases of the junction unmatched. CDR3 length: 17 amino acids. The CDR3, as DNA: TGCGCCAGCAGCCAAGATCTAGGGGGCGGTCAATTCCACGAGCAGTACTTC. As protein: CASSQDLGGGQFHEQYF.

The chain recombines TRBV5-1 with TRBJ1-6; weak D call: TRBD1 (6 bases). Germline V gene data show CDR1 as SGHRS and CDR2 as YFSETQ. Trimming stripped 1 base from V and 10 bases from J, with 15 bases between. This CDR3 comprises 15 residues. The CDR3 coding sequence is TGCGCCAGCAGCTTGTTGGGACCAGGGGAATCACCCCTCCACTTT. Its translation: CASSLLGPGESPLHF.

This clonotype turned up a few times. The V call is TRBV5-1, the J call TRBJ2-3; perhaps TRBD2 as D (6 bases). The V gene lost 1 base and the J gene lost 5 bases, with 11 bases spanning the gap. Germline V gene data show CDR1 as SGHRS and CDR2 as YFSETQ. The CDR3 runs to 14 residues. CDR3 protein: CASSLTAGKDTQYF. As DNA, the CDR3 is TGCGCCAGCAGCTTGACCGCGGGAAAAGATACGCAGTATTTT. The whole variable domain, filled in from reference TRBV5-1 and TRBJ2-3, reads KAGVTQTPRYLIKTRGQQVTLSCSPISGHRSVSWYQQTPGQGLQFLFEYFSETQRNKGNFPGRFSGRQFSNSRSEMNVSTLELGDSALYLCASSLTAGKDTQYFGPGTRLTVL.

This clonotype was detected only a few times. The rearrangement uses TRBV12-3 or TRBV12-4 and TRBJ1-1; 8 bases match TRBD1. Germline trimming cut 6 bases from V and 5 bases from J; bases unmatched to any gene: 8. The CDR3 runs 14 residues. CDR3 sequence: CASSLGQAGTEAFF. The CDR3, as DNA: TGTGCCAGCAGCCTGGGACAGGCGGGGACTGAAGCTTTCTTT.

This clonotype has more than one count but fewer than ten. The genes are TRBV20-1 and TRBJ1-2; D might be TRBD1 (6 bases). This CDR3 is built from 13 residues. Germline V CDR1 and CDR2: DFQATT, SNEGSKA (reference sequence). The V end lost 6 bases, the J end lost 4 bases, and 15 bases lay between the germline ends. CDR3 sequence: CSAGRQVIYGYTF. CDR3 nucleotide sequence: TGCAGTGCGGGTCGACAGGTCATCTATGGCTACACCTTC.

A few counts support this clonotype. This sequence joins TRBV18 and TRBJ1-1; D uncertain. V was clipped by 3 bases and J by 1 base, with 9 bases between them. CDR1 is KGHSH and CDR2 is LQKENI in the germline V gene. The CDR3 is 14 residues long. DNA for the CDR3: TGTGCCAGCTCACCGGTGCCGACGAACACTGAAGCTTTCTTT. It is translated as CASSPVPTNTEAFF.

This clonotype was seen ten or more times. This chain connects TRBV7-2 to TRBJ2-7; 12 bases map to TRBD2. CDR1 and CDR2 (germline): SGHTA, FQGNSA. The length of the CDR3 is 13 residues. The V segment lost 7 bases and the J segment 8 bases; nucleotides outside the gene matches: 6. CDR3 nucleotide sequence: TGTGCCAGCAAGACTAGCGGGGGTGTGCAGCAGTACTTC. This encodes CASKTSGGVQQYF. Based on the CDR3 plus reference TRBV7-2 and TRBJ2-7, the full variable domain is GAGVSQSPSNKVTEKGKDVELRCDPISGHTALYWYRQSLGQGLEFLIYFQGNSAPDKSGLPSDRFSAERTGGSVSTLTIQRTQQEDSAVYLCASKTSGGVQQYFGPGTRLTVT.

A few counts support this clonotype. The chain combines TRBV5-4 with TRBJ2-1; 12 nucleotides align to TRBD2. V trimming: 4 bases; J trimming: 9 bases; junction bases outside the gene matches: 8. Per germline, CDR1 SGHNT and CDR2 YYREEE (reference sequence). The CDR3 is made up of 15 amino acids. The DNA for the CDR3 is TGTGCCAGCAGCCTGGCTAGCGGGAGGGCCCTTGAGCAGTTCTTC. The encoded protein is CASSLASGRALEQFF.

This clonotype has more than one count but fewer than ten. The chain combines TRBV20-1 with TRBJ1-4, with a tentative D call TRBD1 (5 bases). The CDR3 length is 13 residues. With 6 bases removed from V and 6 bases from J, the gap between germline ends came to 14 bases. Germline loops: CDR1 DFQATT, CDR2 SNEGSKA (reference sequence). The CDR3 sequence is CSALAVGDEKLFF. The CDR3 DNA sequence: TGCAGTGCCCTAGCGGTGGGGGATGAAAAACTGTTTTTT.

There are many counts of this clonotype. The chain joins TRBV2 to TRBJ1-2, with a possible D match to TRBD1 (5 bases). CDR1 is SNHLY, CDR2 FYNNEI, per germline. The CDR3 runs 14 residues. The V and J ends lost 6 bases and 4 bases respectively, with 15 bases between them. CDR3 sequence (DNA): TGTGCCAGCAGCATTTCGGCGGGGGGCTATGGCTACACCTTC. Amino acids: CASSISAGGYGYTF.

The table lists this clonotype with a few counts. The chain employs TRBV11-2 and TRBJ2-2; D unresolved. V was shortened by 3 bases and J by 2 bases, with 10 bases between the two germline ends. Germline V gives CDR1 SGHAT, CDR2 FQNNGV. The CDR3 sequence is 15 residues long. This CDR3 is CASSFHSTNTGELFF. DNA of the CDR3: TGTGCCAGCAGCTTCCACAGCACCAACACCGGGGAGCTGTTTTTT.

This clonotype appeared a few times. The V gene is TRBV5-1, the J gene TRBJ2-2; a possible D gene is TRBD2 (6 bases). Germline V gives CDR1 SGHRS, CDR2 YFSETQ. The CDR3 is made up of 16 amino acids. Trimming stripped 4 bases from V and 0 bases from J, with 13 bases between. CDR3 nucleotide sequence: TGCGCCAGCAGCCCTACTAGCTCAGCGAACACCGGGGAGCTGTTTTTT. This translates into CASSPTSSANTGELFF.

This clonotype was recorded many times. The chain is built from TRBV29-1 and TRBJ1-2; no clear D gene. The germline gives CDR1 SQVTM, CDR2 ANQGSEA. Trimming took 2 bases from V and 2 from J, leaving 6 bases between them. The CDR3 runs to 12 residues. The CDR3 region has the DNA TGCAGCGTTGAATCGGTGAACTATGGCTACACCTTC. Amino acids: CSVESVNYGYTF.

This clonotype has ten or more counts. The CDR3 protein is CASSEQGAHQPQHF. CDR3 sequence (DNA): TGTGCCAGCAGTGAACAGGGGGCTCATCAGCCCCAGCATTTT. This chain joins TRBV2 and TRBJ1-5, with 8 bases lining up with TRBD1. CDR3 length: 14 residues. Germline V CDR1 and CDR2: SNHLY, FYNNEI. V was clipped by 2 bases and J by 5 bases; unmatched bases: 2.

This clonotype showed up just a few times. J is TRBJ2-3 and V is TRBV5-1, with D uncertain. The germline V gene encodes CDR1 SGHRS and CDR2 YFSETQ. The V gene lost 4 bases and the J gene lost 2 bases, with 2 bases spanning the gap. This CDR3 contains 11 residues. As DNA, the CDR3 is TGCGCCAGCAGCAACACAGATACGCAGTATTTT. This sequence encodes CASSNTDTQYF.

The chain links TRBV18 to TRBJ1-3; D may be TRBD1 (5 bases). V was pared by 6 bases and J by 0 bases, with 18 bases between. CDR3 length: 17 amino acids. Germline CDR1 is KGHSH and CDR2 is LQKENI. The CDR3 spells CASSATGPSSSGNTIYF. CDR3 in DNA: TGTGCCAGCTCGGCAACAGGACCTAGTTCCTCTGGAAACACCATATATTTT.

Only one count was recorded for this clonotype. The rearrangement uses TRBV19 and TRBJ2-1; D perhaps matches TRBD1 (6 bases). This CDR3 is built from 13 residues. V dropped 0 bases and J dropped 10 bases, with 10 bases sitting between them. CDR1 is LNHDA, CDR2 SQIVND, per germline (reference sequence). DNA for the CDR3: TGTGCCAGTAGTATAGACAGGGGCGGCGAGCAGTTCTTC. The encoded protein is CASSIDRGGEQFF.

V gene TRBV18 combines with J gene TRBJ1-1; D is unclear. The V end lost 2 bases, the J end lost 3 bases, and 4 bases lay between the germline ends. This CDR3 spans 12 amino acids. CDR1 is KGHSH and CDR2 is LQKENI in the germline V gene. The DNA for the CDR3 is TGTGCCAGCTCACCAACCGACACTGAAGCTTTCTTT. As protein: CASSPTDTEAFF.